This entry is about one TCR beta chain. Its antigen is as yet unknown. Trimming pared 1 base from V and 7 bases from J, leaving 15 bases between. Germline V CDR1 and CDR2: SGDLS, YYNGEE. The CDR3 runs 16 residues. This specimen comes from a study of T cell responses to AZD1222 COVID-19 vaccine. Overall study results and limits: CD4 TCRs linked to vaccination spanned spike, dominating at 160-218 and 743-854. Baseline seropositives among AZD1222 recipients totaled only 6 or 7. Donors in the cohort were predominantly white British and more often female, and clonal diversity was possibly underestimated.

The repertoire was sequenced with immunoSEQ multiplex PCR; TCRdb's copy has only in-frame clones and lacks some. The sample lists 130,000 to 150,000 clones; 88% were seen once. This sequence originates from an adult who received the MenACWY meningococcal vaccine as a control. The source material was peripheral blood, sampled 28 days after the second dose of the MenACWY control vaccine. This chain joins TRBV9 and TRBJ1-6; D ambiguous. In DNA form, the CDR3 reads TGTGCCAGCAGCGTATTGACTGATGGAAGCAATTCACCCCTCCACTTT. Its translation is CASSVLTDGSNSPLHF. The variable domain in full, completed from reference TRBV9 and TRBJ1-6, reads DSGVTQTPKHLITATGQRVTLRCSPRSGDLSVYWYQQSLDQGLQFLIQYYNGEERAKGNILERFSAQQFPDLHSELNLSSLELGDSALYFCASSVLTDGSNSPLHFGNGTRLTVT.